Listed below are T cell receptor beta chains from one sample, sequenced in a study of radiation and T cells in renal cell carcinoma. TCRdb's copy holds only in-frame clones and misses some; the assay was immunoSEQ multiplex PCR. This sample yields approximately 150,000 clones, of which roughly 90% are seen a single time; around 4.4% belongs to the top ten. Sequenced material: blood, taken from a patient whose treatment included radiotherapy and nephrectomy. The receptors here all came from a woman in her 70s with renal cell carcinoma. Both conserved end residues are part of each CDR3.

CDR3 protein: CASSTQIRDREETQYF
J gene: TRBJ2-5
V gene: TRBV7-6
CDR3 length: 16

CDR3 protein: CATGAPSSYNEQFF
J gene: TRBJ2-1
V gene: TRBV15
CDR3 length: 14

CDR3 protein: CASSFNSNEQYF
J gene: TRBJ2-7
V gene: TRBV11-2
CDR3 length: 12

CDR3 protein: CASSEPAGDGYGYTF
J gene: TRBJ1-2
V gene: TRBV25-1
CDR3 length: 15

CDR3 protein: CASSLKGQASSYEQYF
J gene: TRBJ2-7
V gene: TRBV11-3
CDR3 length: 16

CDR3 protein: CASSPGQSDEQYF
J gene: TRBJ2-7
V gene: TRBV18
CDR3 length: 13

CDR3 protein: CASSQRGATNYGYTF
J gene: TRBJ1-2
V gene: TRBV4-2
CDR3 length: 15

CDR3 protein: CASSVGAGGSWQYF
J gene: TRBJ2-7
V gene: TRBV9
CDR3 length: 14

CDR3 protein: CASSETRDRGYGQYF
J gene: TRBJ2-7
V gene: TRBV10-1
CDR3 length: 15

CDR3 protein: CASSVASGGAGETQYF
J gene: TRBJ2-5
V gene: TRBV6-1
CDR3 length: 16

CDR3 protein: CASSRSGLEGYTF
J gene: TRBJ1-2
V gene: TRBV27
CDR3 length: 13

CDR3 protein: CASSLTQGTGNTIYF
J gene: TRBJ1-3
V gene: TRBV5-1
CDR3 length: 15

CDR3 protein: CASSPTWDWWTEAFF
J gene: TRBJ1-1
V gene: TRBV7-8
CDR3 length: 15

CDR3 protein: CASSIAGQFNQPQHF
J gene: TRBJ1-5
V gene: TRBV19
CDR3 length: 15

CDR3 protein: CASSLRQGRPGGTEAFF
J gene: TRBJ1-1
V gene: TRBV7-2
CDR3 length: 17

CDR3 protein: CASSDLRDTEAFF
J gene: TRBJ1-1
V gene: TRBV9
CDR3 length: 13

CDR3 protein: CASDRGSGGSGNTIYF
J gene: TRBJ1-3
V gene: TRBV11-2
CDR3 length: 16

CDR3 protein: CASSVGSANTGELFF
J gene: TRBJ2-2
V gene: TRBV9
CDR3 length: 15

CDR3 protein: CASRDRRGGHTGELFF
J gene: TRBJ2-2
V gene: TRBV19
CDR3 length: 16

CDR3 protein: CASSTPGTGVRGELFF
J gene: TRBJ2-2
V gene: TRBV19
CDR3 length: 16

CDR3 protein: CASSLAGSNQPQHF
J gene: TRBJ1-5
V gene: TRBV7-9
CDR3 length: 14

CDR3 protein: CASSVTGGGLGDTQYF
J gene: TRBJ2-3
V gene: TRBV9
CDR3 length: 16

CDR3 protein: CASSGDRGKGNEQFF
J gene: TRBJ2-1
V gene: TRBV7-3
CDR3 length: 15

CDR3 protein: CASRGQGDTEAFF
J gene: TRBJ1-1
V gene: TRBV28
CDR3 length: 13

CDR3 protein: CASSIIQGTNQPQHF
J gene: TRBJ1-5
V gene: TRBV19
CDR3 length: 15

CDR3 protein: CASTRDPLRSNQPQHF
J gene: TRBJ1-5
V gene: TRBV19
CDR3 length: 16

CDR3 protein: CASSARQGATEAFF
J gene: TRBJ1-1
V gene: TRBV9
CDR3 length: 14

CDR3 protein: CASSSRLAGGSTDTQYF
J gene: TRBJ2-3
V gene: TRBV5-1
CDR3 length: 17

CDR3 protein: CASSVAPGANYEQYF
J gene: TRBJ2-7
V gene: TRBV9
CDR3 length: 15

CDR3 protein: CASSLSYDYGYTF
J gene: TRBJ1-2
V gene: TRBV7-8
CDR3 length: 13

CDR3 protein: CASSLVGGQGDTQYF
J gene: TRBJ2-3
V gene: TRBV7-3
CDR3 length: 15

CDR3 protein: CASSQEGTALYEQYF
J gene: TRBJ2-7
V gene: TRBV4-1
CDR3 length: 15

CDR3 protein: CASSEQRFANTGELFF
J gene: TRBJ2-2
V gene: TRBV2
CDR3 length: 16

CDR3 protein: CASSSPRSQETQYF
J gene: TRBJ2-5
V gene: TRBV5-1
CDR3 length: 14

CDR3 protein: CAWSAWTGTHQPQHF
J gene: TRBJ1-5
V gene: TRBV30
CDR3 length: 15